The source of this T cell receptor beta chain is a study of blood T cell repertoires in COVID-19. CDR1 and CDR2 from the germline V gene are SGHTA and FQGNSA. The CDR3 sequence is 14 residues long. V lost 2 bases, J lost 3 bases, and 10 bases lay in between. The table came from immunoSEQ multiplex PCR; TCRdb's copy has only in-frame clones and leaves some out. The sample includes roughly 210,000 clones, around 87% of them seen just once. The specimen was PBMCs or T cells enriched from blood (not recorded which). The source of this sequence is a man aged 25 to 40 in a cohort exposed to, infected with or recovered from COVID-19 (not recorded which). The V and J genes are TRBV7-2 and TRBJ1-1, with D possibly TRBD1 on 5 matching bases. CDR3 nucleotide sequence: TGTGCCAGCAGCTTATCCCCGGGGGACACTGAAGCTTTCTTT. As protein: CASSLSPGDTEAFF.